Listed here are 26 T cell receptor beta chains from one sample, sequenced in a study of T-cell memory formation after mild COVID-19. MiXCR was run by TCRdb on the 5' RACE reads, yielding one entry per CDR3 protein. Here the sample spans about 29,000 distinct CDR3 sequences, approximately 12% being singletons. Sequenced material: PBMCs or a T cell subset sorted from them (not recorded which). These receptors all come from an adult woman who had mild COVID-19 (a few samples of this study predate the infection). Cell type and time point are not known.

A few counts support this clonotype. This chain's CDR3 is CASSRRHGTTYGYTF. For the CDR3, the DNA is TGTGCCAGCAGCAGACGACACGGAACCACCTATGGCTACACCTTC. The V and J genes are TRBV5-6 and TRBJ1-2; D call uncertain. CDR3 length equals 15 residues. The germline V gene encodes CDR1 SGHDT and CDR2 YYEEEE. V was pared by 4 bases and J by 4 bases, with 17 bases between.

V usage is TRBV6-1 and J usage is TRBJ1-2; 9 bases map to TRBD1. Looked up from germline, CDR1 is MNHNS and CDR2 is SASEGT. The CDR3 runs 16 residues. J was trimmed by 2 bases and V by 5 bases; bases with no gene match: 9. The CDR3 sequence is CASSSPRGQGNYGYTF. The CDR3 DNA reads as TGTGCCAGCAGTTCCCCACGAGGACAGGGGAACTATGGCTACACCTTC.

This clonotype has ten or more counts. This rearrangement joins TRBV5-1 to TRBJ1-6; D remains unclear. The germline V gene encodes CDR1 SGHRS and CDR2 YFSETQ. The CDR3 is 15 amino acids. V was cut by 0 bases and J by 8 bases, with 12 bases left in between. CDR3 residues: CASSLDINPDSPLHF. DNA of the CDR3: TGCGCCAGCAGCTTGGACATAAACCCAGATTCACCCCTCCACTTT.

This clonotype was counted ten times or more. The J gene is TRBJ1-5, the V gene TRBV5-1, with 9 bases identical to TRBD1. V dropped 3 bases and J dropped 4; count of bases not matched to a gene: 5. Looked up from germline, CDR1 is SGHRS and CDR2 is YFSETQ. The CDR3 loop spans 15 amino acids. CDR3 region: CASSSTGGRNQPQHF. The CDR3 coding sequence is TGCGCCAGCAGCTCGACAGGGGGACGGAATCAGCCCCAGCATTTT.

Many counts were recorded for this clonotype. This chain connects TRBV5-6 to TRBJ1-1, with a weak D call TRBD1 (6 bases). V lost 7 bases to trimming and J lost 8 bases, with 18 bases between them. This CDR3 comprises 13 residues. Per the germline V gene, CDR1 is SGHDT and CDR2 is YYEEEE. CDR3 nucleotide sequence: TGTGCCAGCTCAGGGGTCACCTACGGGGAAGCTTTCTTT. It translates to CASSGVTYGEAFF.

The sample holds many counts of this clonotype. The genes are TRBV12-3 or TRBV12-4 and TRBJ1-2, with no clear D. The CDR3 covers 17 residues. The V end was cut by 3 bases, the J end by 1 base, with 18 bases between. The CDR3 DNA is TGTGCCAGCAGTTTGAGTCTTCGCGGCGTCTATAACTATGGCTACACCTTC. Protein sequence: CASSLSLRGVYNYGYTF.

This clonotype was detected only once. The V call is TRBV27, the J call TRBJ2-3; 8 nucleotides align to TRBD2. The length of the CDR3 is 15 residues. J was trimmed by 0 bases and V by 7 bases; bases with no gene match: 6. Germline lookup yields CDR1 MNHEY and CDR2 SMNVEV (reference sequence). This CDR3 reads CASKHGGVSTDTQYF. CDR3 sequence (DNA): TGTGCCAGCAAACACGGGGGGGTAAGCACAGATACGCAGTATTTT.

This clonotype occurred many times. V gene TRBV10-3 combines with J gene TRBJ1-6, with TRBD1 matching 9 bases. In germline, CDR1 is ENHRY, CDR2 SYGVKD. Germline trimming cut 9 bases from V and 0 bases from J; bases unmatched to any gene: 3. The CDR3 length is 15 residues. The chain's CDR3 is CAIQGASSYNSPLHF. As DNA, the CDR3 is TGTGCCATACAGGGGGCTAGCTCCTATAATTCACCCCTCCACTTT.

Many counts were recorded for this clonotype. In nucleotides, the CDR3 is TGTGCCAGCAGTCCAAGGACAGGGACAGATACGCAGTATTTT. Its protein is CASSPRTGTDTQYF. The J gene is TRBJ2-3, the V gene TRBV12-3 or TRBV12-4; 8 bases are a match to TRBD1. The V segment lost 5 bases and the J segment 3 bases; nucleotides outside the gene matches: 4. The CDR3 sequence is 14 residues long.

This clonotype has ten or more counts. The CDR3 nucleotides are TGTGCCAGCAGCTCGACCGCCGGGACTAGCAGACCCTACGAGCAGTACTTC. Translation gives CASSSTAGTSRPYEQYF. The V call is TRBV7-8, the J call TRBJ2-7, with 9 bases fitting TRBD2. Looked up from germline, CDR1 is SGHVS and CDR2 is FQNEAQ. CDR3 length: 17 amino acids. V was clipped by 4 bases and J by 2 bases; unmatched bases: 12.

This clonotype was observed at least ten times. This chain connects TRBV27 to TRBJ1-2; 10 bases line up with TRBD1. Trimming took 3 bases from V and 5 from J; bases not matched to a gene: 6. The CDR3 spans 15 residues. The germline CDR1 and CDR2 sequences are MNHEY and SMNVEV (reference sequence). In DNA, the CDR3 is TGTGCCAGCAGTTTCATTCCGGACAGGGGGTATGGCTACACCTTC. As protein: CASSFIPDRGYGYTF.

This clonotype was detected ten times or more. CDR3 sequence (DNA): TGTGCCAGCAGCCAAGAGTCAGGGGGCTTGAACACTGAAGCTTTCTTT. This gives the protein CASSQESGGLNTEAFF. J is TRBJ1-1 and V is TRBV4-2; TRBD1 matches at 8 bases. Per the germline V gene, CDR1 is LGHNA and CDR2 is YNFKEQ. This CDR3 spans 16 amino acids. Trimming took 0 bases from V and 0 from J; bases not matched to a gene: 3.

The gene calls are TRBV19 and TRBJ2-4; weak D call: TRBD1 (6 bases). Per the germline V gene, CDR1 is LNHDA and CDR2 is SQIVND (reference sequence). Trimming removed 3 bases from V and 0 bases from J, with 15 bases in between. The CDR3 runs 17 residues. CDR3 residues: CASSMAGARLAKNIQYF. In nucleotides, the CDR3 is TGTGCCAGTAGTATGGCAGGGGCGCGGCTAGCCAAAAACATTCAGTACTTC.

V usage is TRBV4-2 and J usage is TRBJ2-1; 7 bases are a match to TRBD2. Trimming removed 4 bases from V and 2 bases from J; junction bases left unmatched: 8. The CDR3 length is 16 residues. CDR1 and CDR2 (germline): LGHNA, YNFKEQ. The CDR3 loop is CASSPLRELTYNEQFF. The DNA for the CDR3 is TGTGCCAGCAGCCCCTTGCGGGAGTTGACCTACAATGAGCAGTTCTTC.

This clonotype was picked up many times. Here the CDR3 reads CASTPGPSPSYEQYF. Here the CDR3 DNA reads TGTGCCAGCACACCGGGCCCTTCCCCATCCTACGAGCAGTACTTC. The rearrangement uses TRBV9 and TRBJ2-7; no definite D call. Germline V gene sequence: CDR1 SGDLS, CDR2 YYNGEE. The CDR3 contains 15 residues. With 6 bases removed from V and 1 base from J, the gap between germline ends came to 17 bases.

This clonotype occurred many times. The chain employs TRBV7-6 and TRBJ2-5; 7 positions match TRBD1. Germline V gene lookup returns CDR1 SGHVS and CDR2 FNYEAQ. The trim removed 8 bases at V and 2 bases at J, leaving 5 bases unmatched. The CDR3 is 13 residues long. CDR3 DNA sequence: TGTGCCAGCGGAAGGGGGCATCAAGAGACCCAGTACTTC. It specifies CASGRGHQETQYF.

This rearrangement joins TRBV5-1 to TRBJ2-1; the match to TRBD1 covers 7 bases. Germline trimming cut 6 bases from V and 6 bases from J; bases unmatched to any gene: 9. This CDR3 comprises 14 residues. Germline CDR1 and CDR2: SGHRS and YFSETQ. The DNA for the CDR3 is TGCGCCAGCATGCTAGGGGGCGCGGGCAATGAGCAGTTCTTC. This gives the protein CASMLGGAGNEQFF.

V gene TRBV12-3 or TRBV12-4 combines with J gene TRBJ2-2; D tentatively fits TRBD1 or TRBD2 (6 bases each). The CDR3 is 14 residues long. V lost 6 bases and J lost 3, with 11 bases in between. CDR3 sequence (DNA): TGTGCCAGCAGACGGGGGCCACACACCGGGGAGCTGTTTTTT. It codes for CASRRGPHTGELFF.

This clonotype has at least ten counts. The rearrangement joins TRBV12-3 or TRBV12-4 to TRBJ1-2, with 8 bases fitting TRBD1. This CDR3 comprises 16 residues. V lost 5 bases to trimming and J lost 5 bases; unmatched junction nucleotides: 13. The CDR3 spells CASSKTTGTGRYGYTF. CDR3 coding DNA: TGTGCCAGCAGTAAGACAACCGGGACAGGTCGATATGGCTACACCTTC.

This clonotype was counted at least ten times. The chain is built from TRBV7-7 and TRBJ2-2; tentatively, D is TRBD1 (6 bases). The CDR3 is 14 amino acids. V was clipped by 10 bases and J by 1 base, with 13 bases between them. Per germline, CDR1 SSHAT and CDR2 FNYEAQ (reference sequence). The CDR3 here is CAIVPQGNTGELFF. For the CDR3, the DNA is TGTGCCATCGTCCCACAGGGGAACACCGGGGAGCTGTTTTTT. Based on the CDR3 plus reference TRBV7-7 and TRBJ2-2, the full variable domain is GAGVSQSPRYKVTKRGQDVTLRCDPISSHATLYWYQQALGQGPEFLTYFNYEAQPDKSGLPSDRFSAERPEGSISTLTIQRTEQRDSAMYRCAIVPQGNTGELFFGEGSRLTVL.

The sample holds many counts of this clonotype. The rearrangement uses TRBV4-1 and TRBJ1-1; no reliable D call. Trimming removed 5 bases at V and 2 bases at J, with 15 bases between. CDR3 size: 15 residues. Germline CDR1 and CDR2: MGHRA and YSYEKL. CDR3 sequence (DNA): TGCGCCAGCAGCTCCTTCTCTACCGAAAACACTGAAGCTTTCTTT. The encoded protein is CASSSFSTENTEAFF.

This clonotype occurred many times. The chain uses TRBV7-7 and TRBJ2-2; D may correspond to TRBD1 or TRBD2 (6 bases each). Germline V CDR1 and CDR2: SSHAT, FNYEAQ (reference sequence). The V gene lost 5 bases and the J gene lost 4 bases, with 11 bases spanning the gap. CDR3 size: 14 residues. This CDR3 reads CASSPGAVTGELFF. Written as DNA, the CDR3 is TGTGCCAGCAGCCCGGGGGCGGTCACCGGGGAGCTGTTTTTT. Based on the CDR3 plus reference TRBV7-7 and TRBJ2-2, the full variable domain is GAGVSQSPRYKVTKRGQDVTLRCDPISSHATLYWYQQALGQGPEFLTYFNYEAQPDKSGLPSDRFSAERPEGSISTLTIQRTEQRDSAMYRCASSPGAVTGELFFGEGSRLTVL.

This clonotype was seen only a few times. The gene calls are TRBV4-1 and TRBJ2-6; maybe TRBD2 (5 bases). The CDR3 is 16 residues long. Trimming shortened V by 0 bases and J by 1 base, and 7 bases separated the two germline ends. CDR1 and CDR2 from the germline V gene are MGHRA and YSYEKL. CDR3 loop: CASSQDRGSGANVLTF. In nucleotides, the CDR3 is TGCGCCAGCAGCCAAGACCGGGGATCTGGGGCCAACGTCCTGACTTTC.

This clonotype was seen many times. V gene TRBV12-3 or TRBV12-4 combines with J gene TRBJ2-3; no clear D. The CDR3 has 14 amino acids. Trimming cost V 5 bases and J 2 bases, with 11 bases left between them. CDR3 DNA sequence: TGTGCCAGCAGTCGTCGTCAAATCACAGATACGCAGTATTTT. The encoded protein is CASSRRQITDTQYF.

This clonotype occurred many times. V gene TRBV29-1 combines with J gene TRBJ2-7; 10 positions match TRBD1. This CDR3 contains 13 residues. The J segment lost 5 bases and the V segment lost 7 bases, leaving 8 bases of the junction unmatched. Germline V gene sequence: CDR1 SQVTM, CDR2 ANQGSEA. CDR3 bases: TGCAGCGGGGGGACAGGGGTCATCAACGAGCAGTACTTC. It translates to CSGGTGVINEQYF.

At least ten counts were recorded for this clonotype. This chain connects TRBV29-1 to TRBJ2-2; 9 bases match TRBD1. The CDR3 runs to 17 residues. CDR1 SQVTM and CDR2 ANQGSEA come from the germline V gene. The J segment lost 0 bases and the V segment lost 5 bases, leaving 10 bases of the junction unmatched. The DNA for the CDR3 is TGCAGCGTTCGCGGGACAGGGAGGACTCCGAACACCGGGGAGCTGTTTTTT. Residues: CSVRGTGRTPNTGELFF.